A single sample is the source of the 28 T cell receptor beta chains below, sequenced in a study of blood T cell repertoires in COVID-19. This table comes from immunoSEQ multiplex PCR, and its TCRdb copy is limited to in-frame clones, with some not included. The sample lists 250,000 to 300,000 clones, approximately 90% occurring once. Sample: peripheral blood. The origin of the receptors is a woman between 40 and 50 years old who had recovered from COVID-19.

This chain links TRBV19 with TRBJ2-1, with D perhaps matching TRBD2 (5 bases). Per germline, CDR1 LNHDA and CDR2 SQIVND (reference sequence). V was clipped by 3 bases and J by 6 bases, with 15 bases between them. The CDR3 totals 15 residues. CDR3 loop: CASSISPQTSNEQFF. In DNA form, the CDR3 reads TGTGCCAGTAGTATCTCCCCTCAAACTAGCAATGAGCAGTTCTTC.

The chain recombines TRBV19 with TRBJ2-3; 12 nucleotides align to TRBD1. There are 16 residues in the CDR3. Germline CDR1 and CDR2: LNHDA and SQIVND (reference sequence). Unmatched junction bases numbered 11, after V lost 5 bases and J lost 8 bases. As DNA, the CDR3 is TGTGCCAGTAGTTCGGGACAGGGGGCAACCCGCGGTACGCAGTATTTT. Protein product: CASSSGQGATRGTQYF.

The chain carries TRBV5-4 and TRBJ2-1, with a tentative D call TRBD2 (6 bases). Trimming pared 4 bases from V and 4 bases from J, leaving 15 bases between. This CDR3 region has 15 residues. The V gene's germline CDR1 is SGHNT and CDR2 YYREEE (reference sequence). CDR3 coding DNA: TGTGCCAGCAGCCGAACACCCCGGGGGTACAATGAGCAGTTCTTC. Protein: CASSRTPRGYNEQFF. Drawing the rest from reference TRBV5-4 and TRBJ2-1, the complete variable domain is ETGVTQSPTHLIKTRGQQVTLRCSSQSGHNTVSWYQQALGQGPQFIFQYYREEENGRGNFPPRFSGLQFPNYSSELNVNALELDDSALYLCASSRTPRGYNEQFFGPGTRLTVL.

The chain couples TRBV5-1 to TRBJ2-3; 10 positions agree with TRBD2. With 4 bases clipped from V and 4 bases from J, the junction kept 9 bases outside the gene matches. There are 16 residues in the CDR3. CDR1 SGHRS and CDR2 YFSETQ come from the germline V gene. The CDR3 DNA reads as TGCGCCAGCAGCATCCCAGCGGGAGGGCGGCCAGATACGCAGTATTTT. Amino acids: CASSIPAGGRPDTQYF.

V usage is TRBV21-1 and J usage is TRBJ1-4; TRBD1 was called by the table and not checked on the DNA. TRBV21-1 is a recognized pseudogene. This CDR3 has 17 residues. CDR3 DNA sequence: TGTGCCAGCAGCACCCTTGGGACAGGGGCCCCTAATGAAAAACTGTTTTTT. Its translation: CASSTLGTGAPNEKLFF.

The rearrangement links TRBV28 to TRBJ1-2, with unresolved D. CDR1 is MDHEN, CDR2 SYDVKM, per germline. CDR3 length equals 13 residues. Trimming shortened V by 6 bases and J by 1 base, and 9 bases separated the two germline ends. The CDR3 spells CASRSALNYGYTF. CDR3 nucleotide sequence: TGTGCCAGCAGGTCAGCGCTTAACTATGGCTACACCTTC.

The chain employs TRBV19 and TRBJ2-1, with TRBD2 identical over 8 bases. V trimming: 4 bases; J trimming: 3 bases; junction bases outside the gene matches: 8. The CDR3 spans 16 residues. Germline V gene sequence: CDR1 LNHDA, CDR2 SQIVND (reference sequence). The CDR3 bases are TGTGCCAGTAGTAGTGGTAGCGGGATGGGCTACAATGAGCAGTTCTTC. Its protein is CASSSGSGMGYNEQFF.

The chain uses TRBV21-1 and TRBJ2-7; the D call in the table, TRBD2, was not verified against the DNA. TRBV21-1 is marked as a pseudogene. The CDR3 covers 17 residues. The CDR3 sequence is CASSPPALAGGAYEQYV. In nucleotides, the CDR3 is TGTGCCAGCAGCCCCCCCGCGCTAGCGGGAGGGGCCTACGAGCAGTACGTC.

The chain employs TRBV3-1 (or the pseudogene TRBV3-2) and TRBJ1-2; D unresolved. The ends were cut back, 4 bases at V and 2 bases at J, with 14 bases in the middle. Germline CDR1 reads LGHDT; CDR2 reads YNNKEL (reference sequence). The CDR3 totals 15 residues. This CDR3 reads CASSPIRGRNYGYTF. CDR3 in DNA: TGTGCCAGCAGCCCCATCCGGGGTCGGAACTATGGCTACACCTTC.

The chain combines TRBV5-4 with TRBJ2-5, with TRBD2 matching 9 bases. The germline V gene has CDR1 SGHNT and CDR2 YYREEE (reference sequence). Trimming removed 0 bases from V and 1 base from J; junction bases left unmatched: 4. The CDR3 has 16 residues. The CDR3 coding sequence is TGTGCCAGCAGCTTGGGGGGCGGGAGGGCCCAAGAGACCCAGTACTTC. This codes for CASSLGGGRAQETQYF.

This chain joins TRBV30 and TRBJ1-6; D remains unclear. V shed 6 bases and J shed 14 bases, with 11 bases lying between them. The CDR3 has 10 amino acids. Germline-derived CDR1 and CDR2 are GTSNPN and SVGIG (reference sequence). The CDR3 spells CACHGTTLHF. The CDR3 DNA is TGTGCCTGCCACGGTACGACCCTCCACTTT.

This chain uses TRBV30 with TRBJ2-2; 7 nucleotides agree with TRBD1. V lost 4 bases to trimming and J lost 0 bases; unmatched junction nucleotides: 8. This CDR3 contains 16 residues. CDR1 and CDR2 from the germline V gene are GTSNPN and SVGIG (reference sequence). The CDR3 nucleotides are TGTGCCTGGATCTCCTGGCAGGGGGCGAACACCGGGGAGCTGTTTTTT. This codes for CAWISWQGANTGELFF.

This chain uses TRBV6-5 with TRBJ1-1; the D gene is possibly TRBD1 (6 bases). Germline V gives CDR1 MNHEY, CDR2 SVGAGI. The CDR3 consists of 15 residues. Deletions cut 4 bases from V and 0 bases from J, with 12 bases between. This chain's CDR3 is CASSSPTGMNTEAFF. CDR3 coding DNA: TGTGCCAGCAGTTCCCCGACAGGAATGAACACTGAAGCTTTCTTT.

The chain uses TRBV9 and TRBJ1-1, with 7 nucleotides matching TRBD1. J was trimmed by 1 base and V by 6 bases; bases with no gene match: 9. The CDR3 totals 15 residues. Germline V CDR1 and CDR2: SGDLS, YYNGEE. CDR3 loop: CASTPGGWKNTEAFF. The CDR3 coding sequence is TGTGCCAGCACCCCAGGGGGGTGGAAGAACACTGAAGCTTTCTTT.

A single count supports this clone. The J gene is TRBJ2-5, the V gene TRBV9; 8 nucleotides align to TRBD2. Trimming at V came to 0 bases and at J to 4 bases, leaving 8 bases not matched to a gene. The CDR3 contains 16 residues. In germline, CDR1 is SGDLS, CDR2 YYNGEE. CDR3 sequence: CASSVDGTAGGETQYF. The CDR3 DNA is TGTGCCAGCAGCGTAGACGGCACCGCGGGAGGAGAGACCCAGTACTTC.

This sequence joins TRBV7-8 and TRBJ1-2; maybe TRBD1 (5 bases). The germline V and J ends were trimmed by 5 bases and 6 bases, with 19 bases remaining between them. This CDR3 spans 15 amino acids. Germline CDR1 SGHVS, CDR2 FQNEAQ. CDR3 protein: CASSHPTGAGDGYTF. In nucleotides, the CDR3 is TGTGCCAGCAGCCACCCCACAGGTGCTGGGGATGGCTACACCTTC.

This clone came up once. As DNA, the CDR3 is TGTGCCACCAGTGACAATGGGGGAGGGCCTTTACAAGATACGCAGTATTTT. Amino acid sequence: CATSDNGGGPLQDTQYF. The chain carries TRBV24-1 and TRBJ2-3; 7 positions agree with TRBD2. Germline lookup yields CDR1 KGHDR and CDR2 SFDVKD. This CDR3 has 17 amino acids. V was clipped by 4 bases and J by 5 bases; unmatched bases: 14.

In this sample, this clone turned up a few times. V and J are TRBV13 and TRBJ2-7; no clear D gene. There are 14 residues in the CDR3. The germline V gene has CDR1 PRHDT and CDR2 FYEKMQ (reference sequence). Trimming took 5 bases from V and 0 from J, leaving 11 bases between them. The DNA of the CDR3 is TGTGCCAGCAGCCCGACTGCTCCCTCCTACGAGCAGTACTTC. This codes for CASSPTAPSYEQYF. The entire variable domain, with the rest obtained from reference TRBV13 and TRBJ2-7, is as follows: AAGVIQSPRHLIKEKRETATLKCYPIPRHDTVYWYQQGPGQDPQFLISFYEKMQSDKGSIPDRFSAQQFSDYHSELNMSSLELGDSALYFCASSPTAPSYEQYFGPGTRLTVT.

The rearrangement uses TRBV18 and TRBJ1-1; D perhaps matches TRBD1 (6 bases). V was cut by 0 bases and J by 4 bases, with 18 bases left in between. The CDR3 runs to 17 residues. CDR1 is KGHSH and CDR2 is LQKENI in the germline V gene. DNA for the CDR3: TGTGCCAGCTCACCACCGGGGGCCCGAGTCCCGAGCACTGAAGCTTTCTTT. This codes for CASSPPGARVPSTEAFF.

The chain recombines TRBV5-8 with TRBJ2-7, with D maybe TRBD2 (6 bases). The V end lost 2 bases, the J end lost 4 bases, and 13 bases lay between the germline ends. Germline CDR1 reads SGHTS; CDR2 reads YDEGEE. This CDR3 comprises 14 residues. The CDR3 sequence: CASSFGPAGYEQYV. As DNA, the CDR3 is TGTGCCAGCAGCTTCGGACCGGCGGGGTACGAGCAGTACGTC.

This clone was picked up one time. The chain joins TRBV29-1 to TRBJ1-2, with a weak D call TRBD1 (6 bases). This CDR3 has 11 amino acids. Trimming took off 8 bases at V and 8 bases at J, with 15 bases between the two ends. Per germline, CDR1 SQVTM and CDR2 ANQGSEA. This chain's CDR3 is CSLPTGHGYTF. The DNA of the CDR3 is TGCAGCTTACCGACAGGACACGGCTACACCTTC.

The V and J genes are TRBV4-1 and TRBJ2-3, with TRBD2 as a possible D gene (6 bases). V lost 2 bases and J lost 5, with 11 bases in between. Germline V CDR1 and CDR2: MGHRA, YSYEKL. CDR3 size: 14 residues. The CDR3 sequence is CASSQTLGGDTQYF. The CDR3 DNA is TGCGCCAGCAGCCAAACCCTGGGGGGAGATACGCAGTATTTT.

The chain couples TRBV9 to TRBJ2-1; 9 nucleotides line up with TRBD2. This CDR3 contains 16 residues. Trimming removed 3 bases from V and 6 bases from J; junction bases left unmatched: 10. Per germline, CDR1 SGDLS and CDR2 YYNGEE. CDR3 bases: TGTGCCAGCAGCGCCGGAGGGCTAGCGGGGCTCAATGAGCAGTTCTTC. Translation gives CASSAGGLAGLNEQFF.

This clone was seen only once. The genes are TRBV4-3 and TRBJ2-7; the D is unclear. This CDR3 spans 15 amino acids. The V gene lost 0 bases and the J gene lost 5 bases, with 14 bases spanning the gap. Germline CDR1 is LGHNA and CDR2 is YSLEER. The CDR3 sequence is CASSQEAGRPHEQYF. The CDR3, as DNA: TGCGCCAGCAGCCAAGAGGCAGGCAGACCCCACGAGCAGTACTTC.

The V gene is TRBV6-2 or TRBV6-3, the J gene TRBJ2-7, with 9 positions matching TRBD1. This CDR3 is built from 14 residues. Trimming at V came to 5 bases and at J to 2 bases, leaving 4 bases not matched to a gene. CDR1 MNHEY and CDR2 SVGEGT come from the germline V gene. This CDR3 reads CASSPRTGAYEQYV. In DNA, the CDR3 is TGTGCCAGCAGTCCCCGGACAGGGGCCTACGAGCAGTACGTC.

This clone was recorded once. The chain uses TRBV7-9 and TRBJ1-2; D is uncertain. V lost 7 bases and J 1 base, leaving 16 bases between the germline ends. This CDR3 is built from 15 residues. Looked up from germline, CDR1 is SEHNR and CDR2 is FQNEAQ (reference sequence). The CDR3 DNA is TGTGCCAGCACCCTTCTGGGCAGACATAACTATGGCTACACCTTC. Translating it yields CASTLLGRHNYGYTF.

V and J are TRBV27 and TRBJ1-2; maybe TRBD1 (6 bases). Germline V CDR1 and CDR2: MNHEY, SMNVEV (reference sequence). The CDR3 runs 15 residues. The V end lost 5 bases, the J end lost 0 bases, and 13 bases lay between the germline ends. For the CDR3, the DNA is TGTGCCAGCAGTCGCCGGGGGGCAGCTAACTATGGCTACACCTTC. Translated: CASSRRGAANYGYTF.

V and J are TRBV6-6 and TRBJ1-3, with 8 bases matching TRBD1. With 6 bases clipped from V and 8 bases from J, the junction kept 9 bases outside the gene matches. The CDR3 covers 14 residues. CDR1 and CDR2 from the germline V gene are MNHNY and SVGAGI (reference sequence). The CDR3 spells CASRPDRGRDTIYF. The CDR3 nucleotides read TGTGCCAGCAGACCCGACAGGGGCCGGGACACCATATATTTT.